This T cell receptor beta chain stems from a study of blood T cell repertoires in COVID-19. In the study overall: The origin of the acute and convalescent COVID-19 samples was the United States, Italy and Spain. PBMCs, B-cell-depleted T cells, or T cells were the source of the cDNA or gDNA that made up the material.

This CDR3 spans 14 amino acids. With V trimmed by 4 bases and J by 10 bases, 7 bases remained unmatched. Per germline, CDR1 MGHDK and CDR2 SYGVNS. Original handling: Nucleated cell number was recorded as an estimate derived from reference gene primer amplification. Sequenced by immunoSEQ multiplex PCR; TCRdb stores in-frame clones only, minus some. That table furnishes V, J and clone size, whereas the DNA furnished D and trimming. The sample contains approximately 210,000 clones, approximately 89% of which appear only once. This TCR came from a woman aged 40 to 55 with acute or convalescent COVID-19. J is TRBJ1-4 and V is TRBV25-1; 9 bases line up with TRBD1. Specimen: peripheral blood. CDR3 sequence reads: CASSAGQGLGKLFF. The CDR3 nucleotides read TGTGCCAGCAGTGCGGGACAGGGACTAGGAAAACTGTTTTTT.